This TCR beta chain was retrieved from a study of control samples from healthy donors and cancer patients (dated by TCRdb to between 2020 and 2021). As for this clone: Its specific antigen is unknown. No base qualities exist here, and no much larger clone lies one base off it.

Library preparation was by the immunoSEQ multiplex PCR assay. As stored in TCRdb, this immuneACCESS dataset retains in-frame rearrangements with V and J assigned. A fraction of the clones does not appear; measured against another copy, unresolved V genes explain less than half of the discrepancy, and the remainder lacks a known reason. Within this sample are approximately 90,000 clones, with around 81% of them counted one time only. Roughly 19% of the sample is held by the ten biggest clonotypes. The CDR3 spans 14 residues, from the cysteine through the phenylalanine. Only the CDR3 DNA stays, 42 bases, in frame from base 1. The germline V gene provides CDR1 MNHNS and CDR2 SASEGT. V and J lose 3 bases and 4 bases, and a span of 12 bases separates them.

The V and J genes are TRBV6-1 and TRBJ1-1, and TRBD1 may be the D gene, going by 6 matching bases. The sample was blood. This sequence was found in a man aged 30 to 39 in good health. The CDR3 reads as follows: CASSDRGRGTEAFF. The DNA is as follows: TGTGCCAGCAGTGACCGGGGCAGGGGCACTGAAGCTTTCTTT.